This T cell receptor (beta chain) stems from a study of cytomegalovirus exposure and HLA in healthy donors. Across the study: A previous analysis identified 95 million to 140 million unique TCR beta sequences derived from about 180 million T cells. The Caucasian-associated ancestry cluster contained more than 75% of the approximately 390 genotyped donors.

In the PCR, 60 Vbeta and 13 Jbeta primers were used. Profiled with immunoSEQ multiplex PCR; TCRdb holds only in-frame clones, not every one. The table has around 150,000 clones, around 77% seen once. Study-wide findings and caveats: Among TCR beta chains of equal frequency, HLA-associated ones were more clonally expanded in a later analysis. TCR beta V segments were, for the most part, productive about 87% or about 30% of the time in an earlier analysis.

For this clone: Its antigen is unidentified.

Material for sequencing was PBMCs. The TCR comes from a man aged 25-45 years in good health and CMV-seronegative.

The CDR3 DNA is TGTGCCATTTCGACAGGGCCTAATGAAAAACTGTTTTTT. It encodes CAISTGPNEKLFF. This chain joins TRBV10-3 and TRBJ1-4; 7 nucleotides align to TRBD1. The germline V gene encodes CDR1 ENHRY and CDR2 SYGVKD. The CDR3 runs to 13 residues. V lost 9 bases and J lost 3; bases outside the gene matches: 4.